This entry lists 17 T cell receptor beta chains sequenced from one sample in a study of vaccination effects on CD4 cells after COVID-19. These receptors have no known antigen. ViraFEST used viral peptide pools to expand antigen-specific CD4+ T cells before sequencing. Culturing for about 9 days preceded CD4+ T cell isolation. The vaccine recipients had no prior SARS-CoV-2 infection, with negative nucleocapsid antibodies. Sequencing used immunoSEQ multiplex PCR; TCRdb keeps in-frame clones, though not all of them. Here the sample spans 26,000 or so clones, around three quarters being singletons. The input for sequencing was CD4+ T cells from PBMCs cultured with HCoV-NL63 spike peptides, taken before COVID-19 vaccination. These receptors came from a human donor who received a COVID-19 vaccine.

V and J are TRBV11-2 and TRBJ2-7, with 10 bases that match TRBD2. CDR3 size: 15 residues. CDR1 is SGHAT, CDR2 FQNNGV, per germline. J lost 6 bases, V lost 5 bases, and 10 bases had no gene match. The CDR3 region is CASSQQAGGPSEQYF. The CDR3 DNA is TGTGCCAGCAGCCAACAAGCGGGAGGGCCAAGCGAGCAGTACTTC.

The J gene is TRBJ1-5, the V gene TRBV9; D is possibly TRBD1 (6 bases). V dropped 1 base and J dropped 4 bases, with 12 bases sitting between them. The germline V gene has CDR1 SGDLS and CDR2 YYNGEE. There are 15 residues in the CDR3. The chain's CDR3 is CASSVSGTKNQPQHF. The CDR3 region has the DNA TGTGCCAGCAGCGTATCTGGGACAAAAAATCAGCCCCAGCATTTT.

The gene calls are TRBV4-1 and TRBJ2-1, with D unresolved. Germline V gene data show CDR1 as MGHRA and CDR2 as YSYEKL. The CDR3 spans 15 residues. V lost 1 base to trimming and J lost 0 bases, with 7 bases between them. In nucleotides, the CDR3 is TGCGCCAGCAGCCAAGTTGGGGTCTCCTACAATGAGCAGTTCTTC. Its protein product is CASSQVGVSYNEQFF.

The V and J genes are TRBV10-3 and TRBJ1-1; D perhaps matches TRBD1 (5 bases). The germline V gene encodes CDR1 ENHRY and CDR2 SYGVKD. The CDR3 spans 14 residues. The V gene lost 10 bases and the J gene lost 1 base, with 16 bases spanning the gap. As DNA, the CDR3 is TGTGCCACCTTAAGAACAGGAAGGAACACTGAAGCTTTCTTT. This encodes CATLRTGRNTEAFF.

The chain carries TRBV12-3 or TRBV12-4 and TRBJ2-3; D perhaps matches TRBD1 (5 bases). The CDR3 is 13 amino acids. V lost 8 bases and J 10 bases, leaving 19 bases between the germline ends. CDR3 in DNA: TGTGCCAGCCGTTACTTTGAGTCAGGGTCGCAGTATTTT. Protein sequence: CASRYFESGSQYF.

V is TRBV24-1 and J is TRBJ1-2; the match to TRBD1 covers 8 bases. V trimming: 3 bases; J trimming: 3 bases; junction bases outside the gene matches: 8. This CDR3 has 16 residues. Germline loops: CDR1 KGHDR, CDR2 SFDVKD. CDR3 coding DNA: TGTGCCACCAGTGATGCCGGGACAGGAGGCCACTATGGCTACACCTTC. As protein: CATSDAGTGGHYGYTF.

The J gene is TRBJ2-1, the V gene TRBV4-1; 9 bases align to TRBD2. Germline V gene data show CDR1 as MGHRA and CDR2 as YSYEKL. The CDR3 length is 17 residues. Unmatched junction bases numbered 9, after V lost 1 base and J lost 5 bases. CDR3 sequence reads: CASSQAHLAGAHNEQFF. CDR3 in DNA: TGCGCCAGCAGCCAAGCCCACTTAGCGGGAGCTCACAATGAGCAGTTCTTC.

The rearrangement joins TRBV25-1 to TRBJ1-2; D is possibly TRBD1 (6 bases). The CDR3 spans 13 residues. The V end was cut by 1 base, the J end by 5 bases, with 8 bases between. CDR1 is MGHDK and CDR2 is SYGVNS in the germline V gene. The CDR3 bases are TGTGCCAGCAGTGAATTAGGGGGGTATGGCTACACCTTC. Translating gives CASSELGGYGYTF.

This clone has just one count. The chain employs TRBV9 and TRBJ1-3; D may be TRBD1 (5 bases). The CDR3 length is 18 residues. Germline values: CDR1 SGDLS, CDR2 YYNGEE. V lost 4 bases, J lost 0 bases, and 20 bases lay in between. DNA of the CDR3: TGTGCCAGCAGCCCGAGCAATAAGGGACGGAGCTCTGGAAACACCATATATTTT. Translating it yields CASSPSNKGRSSGNTIYF.

The chain combines TRBV18 with TRBJ2-7; TRBD1 aligns across 7 bases. V dropped 2 bases and J dropped 7; count of bases not matched to a gene: 11. CDR3 length equals 15 residues. CDR1 and CDR2 (germline): KGHSH, LQKENI. CDR3 protein: CASSPFRQGLGEQYF. CDR3 nucleotides: TGTGCCAGCTCACCATTTCGACAGGGTCTAGGGGAGCAGTACTTC.

The chain is built from TRBV6-2 or TRBV6-3 and TRBJ1-1; D unclear. The CDR3 covers 16 residues. V was shortened by 3 bases and J by 6 bases, with 20 bases between the two germline ends. In germline, CDR1 is MNHEY, CDR2 SVGEGT. The CDR3 region has the DNA TGTGCCAGCAGTTATATCCTGTGGAGCAGGTCCCCTGAAGCTTTCTTT. Protein product: CASSYILWSRSPEAFF.

V usage is TRBV6-6 and J usage is TRBJ2-7, with D unclear. This CDR3 comprises 12 residues. V was trimmed by 6 bases and J by 2 bases, leaving 8 bases between them. CDR1 is MNHNY, CDR2 SVGAGI, per germline (reference sequence). The CDR3 sequence is CASRTETYEQYF. Here the CDR3 DNA reads TGTGCCAGCAGGACCGAGACCTACGAGCAGTACTTC.

This sequence joins TRBV5-1 and TRBJ2-5; 13 bases map to TRBD2. The CDR3 spans 15 residues. Germline loops: CDR1 SGHRS, CDR2 YFSETQ. The junction had 5 bases not matched to a gene; V was cut back by 4 bases and J by 5 bases. This CDR3 is CASSATSGRSETQYF. The CDR3 DNA follows: TGCGCCAGCAGCGCGACTAGCGGGAGGTCGGAGACCCAGTACTTC.

For the CDR3, the DNA is TGTGCCAGCAGCTTCGGGGGATTCAATCAGCCCCAGCATTTT. Encoded protein: CASSFGGFNQPQHF. The V gene is TRBV5-6, the J gene TRBJ1-5; the D gene is possibly TRBD1 (5 bases). The CDR3 is made up of 14 amino acids. CDR1 SGHDT and CDR2 YYEEEE come from the germline V gene. V was cut by 2 bases and J by 3 bases, with 9 bases left in between.

This clone is medium-sized. The chain recombines TRBV6-1 with TRBJ2-3, with 7 nucleotides matching TRBD1. This CDR3 has 18 residues. Germline-derived CDR1 and CDR2 are MNHNS and SASEGT. The V and J ends lost 1 base and 0 bases, in that order; junction bases with no gene match: 10. This chain's CDR3 is CASSEGDSLYSSTDTQYF. CDR3 nucleotides: TGTGCCAGCAGTGAAGGGGACAGCTTATACTCTAGCACAGATACGCAGTATTTT.

This rearrangement joins TRBV6-2 or TRBV6-3 to TRBJ2-1; no reliable D call. Trimming removed 3 bases at V and 7 bases at J, with 7 bases between. Looked up from germline, CDR1 is MNHEY and CDR2 is SVGEGT. This CDR3 has 12 amino acids. CDR3 DNA sequence: TGTGCCAGCAGTTATCTTAGAAATGAGCAGTTCTTC. The encoded protein is CASSYLRNEQFF.

This chain uses TRBV30 with TRBJ2-7; no firm D call. The CDR3 spans 13 residues. The germline V gene has CDR1 GTSNPN and CDR2 SVGIG (reference sequence). Trimming cost V 4 bases and J 0 bases, with 10 bases left between them. In DNA form, the CDR3 reads TGTGCCTGGAAGGGCAGGAGCTCCTACGAGCAGTACTTC. Translating gives CAWKGRSSYEQYF.